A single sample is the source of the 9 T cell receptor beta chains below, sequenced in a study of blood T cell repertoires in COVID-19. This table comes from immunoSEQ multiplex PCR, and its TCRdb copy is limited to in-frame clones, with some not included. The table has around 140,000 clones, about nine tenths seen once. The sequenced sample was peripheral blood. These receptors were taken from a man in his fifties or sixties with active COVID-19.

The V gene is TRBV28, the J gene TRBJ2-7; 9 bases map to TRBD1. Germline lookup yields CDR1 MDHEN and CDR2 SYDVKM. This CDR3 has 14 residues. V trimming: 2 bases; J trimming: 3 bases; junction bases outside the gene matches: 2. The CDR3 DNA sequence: TGTGCCAGCAGTTTACCGGGACAGGGCTACGAGCAGTACTTC. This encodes CASSLPGQGYEQYF.

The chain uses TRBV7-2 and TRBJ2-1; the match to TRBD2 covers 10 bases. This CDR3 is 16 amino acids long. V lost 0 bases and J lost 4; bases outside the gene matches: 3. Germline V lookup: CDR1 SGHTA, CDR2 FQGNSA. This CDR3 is CASSLAGLAVYNEQFF. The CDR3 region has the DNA TGTGCCAGCAGCTTAGCTGGACTAGCGGTTTACAATGAGCAGTTCTTC.

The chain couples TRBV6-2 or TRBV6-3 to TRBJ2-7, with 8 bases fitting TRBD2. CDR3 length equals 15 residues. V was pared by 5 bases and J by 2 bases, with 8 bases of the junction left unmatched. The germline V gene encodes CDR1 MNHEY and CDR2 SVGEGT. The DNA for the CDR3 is TGTGCCAGCAGTGCCCCGGGACTAGGGGCCTACGAGCAGTACTTC. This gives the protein CASSAPGLGAYEQYF.

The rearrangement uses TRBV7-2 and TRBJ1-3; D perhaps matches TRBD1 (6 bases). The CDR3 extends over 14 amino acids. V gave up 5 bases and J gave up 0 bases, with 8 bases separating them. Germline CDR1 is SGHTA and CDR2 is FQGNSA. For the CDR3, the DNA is TGTGCCAGCAGCGGACAGCTCTCTGGAAACACCATATATTTT. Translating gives CASSGQLSGNTIYF.

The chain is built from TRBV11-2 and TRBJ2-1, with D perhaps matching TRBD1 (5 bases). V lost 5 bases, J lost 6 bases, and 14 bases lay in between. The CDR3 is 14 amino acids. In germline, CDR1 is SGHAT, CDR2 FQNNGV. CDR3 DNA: TGTGCCAGCAGCCTGACAGAAAAACGCAATGAGCAGTTCTTC. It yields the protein CASSLTEKRNEQFF.

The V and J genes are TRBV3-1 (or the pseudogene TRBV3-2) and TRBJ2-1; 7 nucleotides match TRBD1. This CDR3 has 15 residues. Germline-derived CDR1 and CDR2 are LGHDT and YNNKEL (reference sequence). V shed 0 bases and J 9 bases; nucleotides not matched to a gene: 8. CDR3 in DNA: TGTGCCAGCAGCCAAGATGGGATAAGGGGGCCTGAGCAGTTCTTC. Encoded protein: CASSQDGIRGPEQFF.

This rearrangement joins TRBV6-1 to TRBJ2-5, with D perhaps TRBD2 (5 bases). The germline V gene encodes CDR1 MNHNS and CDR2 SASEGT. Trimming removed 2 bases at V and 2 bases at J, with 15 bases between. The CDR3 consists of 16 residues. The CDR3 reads CASSEFGVVGQETQYF. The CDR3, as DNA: TGTGCCAGCAGTGAATTCGGGGTGGTGGGGCAAGAGACCCAGTACTTC.

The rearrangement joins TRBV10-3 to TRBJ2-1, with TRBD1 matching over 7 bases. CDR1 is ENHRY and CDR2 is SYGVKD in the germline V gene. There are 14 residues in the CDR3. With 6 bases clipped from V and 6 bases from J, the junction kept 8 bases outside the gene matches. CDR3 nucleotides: TGTGCCATCAGCCCCGGGACAGTCGGCAATGAGCAGTTCTTC. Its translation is CAISPGTVGNEQFF.

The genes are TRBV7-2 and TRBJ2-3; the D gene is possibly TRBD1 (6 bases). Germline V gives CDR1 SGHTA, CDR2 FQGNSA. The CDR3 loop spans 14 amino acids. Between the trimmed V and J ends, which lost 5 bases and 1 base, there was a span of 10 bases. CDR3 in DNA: TGTGCCAGCAGCACCCGGACAGGCACAGATACGCAGTATTTT. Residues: CASSTRTGTDTQYF.